The present T cell receptor (beta chain) was sequenced within a study of shared clonotypes between healthy human individuals. Healthy and HIV-negative, the adult donors had no recent acute infections or vaccinations. All donors were Caucasian adults living in Nashville, Tennessee. Sequencing used immunoSEQ multiplex PCR; TCRdb keeps in-frame clones, though not all of them. The sample contains 2 million to 3 million clones, over 85% of which appear only once. Trimming removed 3 bases at V and 10 bases at J, with 13 bases between. Germline values: CDR1 SGHTA, CDR2 FQGNSA. The CDR3 contains 13 residues. Specimen: naive CD4+ T cells from PBMCs. Subset in this sample: CD45RA+ positively selected. The receptor was isolated from a man younger than 35 in good health. Some clones in this sample may be carry-over from other donors' samples. The chain employs TRBV7-2 and TRBJ2-4; weak D call: TRBD2 (6 bases). CDR3: CASSLGGEYIQYF. Written as DNA, the CDR3 is TGTGCCAGCAGCTTGGGCGGGGAATATATTCAGTACTTC.